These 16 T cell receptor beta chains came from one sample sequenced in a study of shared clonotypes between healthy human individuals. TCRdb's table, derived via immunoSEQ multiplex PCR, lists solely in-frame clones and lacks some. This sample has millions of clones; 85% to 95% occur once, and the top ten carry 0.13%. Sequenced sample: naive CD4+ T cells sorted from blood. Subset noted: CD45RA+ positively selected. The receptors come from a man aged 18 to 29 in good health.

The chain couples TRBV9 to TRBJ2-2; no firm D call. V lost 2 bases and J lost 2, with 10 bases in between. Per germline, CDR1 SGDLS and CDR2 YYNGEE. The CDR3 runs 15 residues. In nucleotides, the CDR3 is TGTGCCAGCAGCGTTAACGTCCCAAACACCGGGGAGCTGTTTTTT. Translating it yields CASSVNVPNTGELFF.

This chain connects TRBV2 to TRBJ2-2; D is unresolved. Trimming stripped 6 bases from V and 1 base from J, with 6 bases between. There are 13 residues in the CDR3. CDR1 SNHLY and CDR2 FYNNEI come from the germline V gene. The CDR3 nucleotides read TGTGCCAGCAGGGTGGGGAACACCGGGGAGCTGTTTTTT. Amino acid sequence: CASRVGNTGELFF.

The CDR3 sequence is CASSLSLAAQAYEQYF. The CDR3 DNA reads TGTGCCAGCAGCTTGTCCTTAGCGGCCCAAGCCTACGAGCAGTACTTC. The chain uses TRBV5-6 and TRBJ2-7, with D tentatively TRBD2 (6 bases). V was cut by 1 base and J by 2 bases, with 16 bases left in between. Germline CDR1 and CDR2: SGHDT and YYEEEE. This CDR3 has 16 residues.

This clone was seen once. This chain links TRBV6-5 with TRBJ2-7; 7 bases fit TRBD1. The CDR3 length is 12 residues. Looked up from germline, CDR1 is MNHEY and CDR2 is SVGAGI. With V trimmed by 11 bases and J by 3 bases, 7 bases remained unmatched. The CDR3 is CAAGTANYEQYF. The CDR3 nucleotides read TGTGCCGCCGGGACAGCGAACTACGAGCAGTACTTC.

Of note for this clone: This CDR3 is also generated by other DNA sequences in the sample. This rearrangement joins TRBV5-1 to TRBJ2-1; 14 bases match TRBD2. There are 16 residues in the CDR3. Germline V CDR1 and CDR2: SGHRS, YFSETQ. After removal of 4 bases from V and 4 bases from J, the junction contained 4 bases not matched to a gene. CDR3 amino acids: CASSLGTSGGYNEQFF. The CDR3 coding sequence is TGCGCCAGCAGCCTGGGGACTAGCGGGGGATACAATGAGCAGTTCTTC. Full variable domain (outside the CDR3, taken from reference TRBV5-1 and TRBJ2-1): KAGVTQTPRYLIKTRGQQVTLSCSPISGHRSVSWYQQTPGQGLQFLFEYFSETQRNKGNFPGRFSGRQFSNSRSEMNVSTLELGDSALYLCASSLGTSGGYNEQFFGPGTRLTVL.

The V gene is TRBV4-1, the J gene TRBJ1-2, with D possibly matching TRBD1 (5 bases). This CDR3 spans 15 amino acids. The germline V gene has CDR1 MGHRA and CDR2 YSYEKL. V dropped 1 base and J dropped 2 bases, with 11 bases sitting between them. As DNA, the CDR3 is TGCGCCAGCAGCCAAGTGCGGGGCGCGAACTATGGCTACACCTTC. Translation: CASSQVRGANYGYTF.

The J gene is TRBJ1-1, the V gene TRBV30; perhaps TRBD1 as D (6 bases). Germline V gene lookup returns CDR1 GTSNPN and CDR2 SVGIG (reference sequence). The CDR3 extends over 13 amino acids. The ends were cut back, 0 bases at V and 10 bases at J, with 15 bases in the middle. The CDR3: CAWSVGGARGAFF. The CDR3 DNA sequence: TGTGCCTGGAGTGTCGGGGGGGCCCGGGGAGCTTTCTTT.

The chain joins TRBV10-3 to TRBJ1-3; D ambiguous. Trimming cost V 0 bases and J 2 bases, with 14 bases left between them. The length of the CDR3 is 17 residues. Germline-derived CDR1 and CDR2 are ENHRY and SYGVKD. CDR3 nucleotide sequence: TGTGCCATCAGTGAGTCGATCCCGGGAGGCCCTGGAAACACCATATATTTT. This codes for CAISESIPGGPGNTIYF.

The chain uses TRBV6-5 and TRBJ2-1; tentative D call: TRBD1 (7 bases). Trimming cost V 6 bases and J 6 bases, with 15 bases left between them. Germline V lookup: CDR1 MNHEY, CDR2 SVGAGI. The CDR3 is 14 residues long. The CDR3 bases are TGTGCCAGCAGCGAGAGGAGGGGGCCCAATGAGCAGTTCTTC. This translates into CASSERRGPNEQFF.

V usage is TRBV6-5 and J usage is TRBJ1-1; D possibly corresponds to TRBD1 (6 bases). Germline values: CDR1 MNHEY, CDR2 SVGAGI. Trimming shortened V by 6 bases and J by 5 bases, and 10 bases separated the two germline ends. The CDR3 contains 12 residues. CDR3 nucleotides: TGTGCCAGCAGCAAAACAGGGACTGAAGCTTTCTTT. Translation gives CASSKTGTEAFF.

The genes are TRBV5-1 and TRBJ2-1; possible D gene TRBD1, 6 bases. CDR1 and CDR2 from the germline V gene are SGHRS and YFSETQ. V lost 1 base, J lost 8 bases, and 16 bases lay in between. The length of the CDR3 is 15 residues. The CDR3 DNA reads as TGCGCCAGCAGCTTGATATACAGGGCGAATTATGAGCAGTTCTTC. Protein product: CASSLIYRANYEQFF.

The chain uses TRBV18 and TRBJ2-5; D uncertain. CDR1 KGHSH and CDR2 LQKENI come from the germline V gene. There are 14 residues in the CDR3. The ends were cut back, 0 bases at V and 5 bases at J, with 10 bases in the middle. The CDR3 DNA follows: TGTGCCAGCTCACCACCGACGCACACGGAGACCCAGTACTTC. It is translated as CASSPPTHTETQYF.

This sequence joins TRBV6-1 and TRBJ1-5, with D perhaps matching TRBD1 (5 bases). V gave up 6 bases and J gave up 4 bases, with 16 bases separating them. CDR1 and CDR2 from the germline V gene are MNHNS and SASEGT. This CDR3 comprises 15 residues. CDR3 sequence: CASRDQGRLNQPQHF. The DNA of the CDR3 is TGTGCCAGCAGGGACCAGGGACGCCTAAATCAGCCCCAGCATTTT.

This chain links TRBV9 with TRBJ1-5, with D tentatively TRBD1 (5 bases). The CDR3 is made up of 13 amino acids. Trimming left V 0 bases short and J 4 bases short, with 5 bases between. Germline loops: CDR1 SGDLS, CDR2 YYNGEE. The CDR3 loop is CASSVGTNQPQHF. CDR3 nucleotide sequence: TGTGCCAGCAGCGTAGGGACAAATCAGCCCCAGCATTTT.

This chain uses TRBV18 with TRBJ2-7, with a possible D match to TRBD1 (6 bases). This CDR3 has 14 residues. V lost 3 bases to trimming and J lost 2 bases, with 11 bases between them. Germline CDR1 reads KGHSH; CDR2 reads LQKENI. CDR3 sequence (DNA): TGTGCCAGCTCACCGTTTGGACAGCCCTACGAGCAGTACTTC. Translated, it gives CASSPFGQPYEQYF.

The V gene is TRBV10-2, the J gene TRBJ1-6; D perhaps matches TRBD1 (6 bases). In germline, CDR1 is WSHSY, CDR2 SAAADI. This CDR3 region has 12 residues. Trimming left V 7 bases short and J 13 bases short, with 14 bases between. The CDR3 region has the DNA TGCGCCAGCACCCGGGACATTTTCCCCCTCCACTTT. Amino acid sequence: CASTRDIFPLHF.